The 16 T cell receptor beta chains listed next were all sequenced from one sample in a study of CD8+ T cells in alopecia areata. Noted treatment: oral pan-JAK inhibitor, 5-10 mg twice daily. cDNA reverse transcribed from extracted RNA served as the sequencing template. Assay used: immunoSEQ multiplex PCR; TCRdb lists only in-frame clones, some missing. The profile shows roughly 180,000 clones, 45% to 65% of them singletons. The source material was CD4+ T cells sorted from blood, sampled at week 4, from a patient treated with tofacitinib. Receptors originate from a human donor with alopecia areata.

CDR3 nucleotides: TGTGCCTGGAGTGCCCACGCGGGGATAAACGAGCAGTACTTC. Translation gives CAWSAHAGINEQYF. The gene calls are TRBV30 and TRBJ2-7, with a tentative D call TRBD2 (6 bases). The V end was cut by 1 base, the J end by 5 bases, with 15 bases between. The CDR3 has 14 residues. The germline V gene has CDR1 GTSNPN and CDR2 SVGIG (reference sequence).

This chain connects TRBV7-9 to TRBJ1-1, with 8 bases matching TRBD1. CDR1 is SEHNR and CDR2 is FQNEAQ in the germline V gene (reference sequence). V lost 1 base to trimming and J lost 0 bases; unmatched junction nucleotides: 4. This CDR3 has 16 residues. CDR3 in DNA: TGTGCCAGCAGCTTAGGGGGCAGGGGGCTGAACACTGAAGCTTTCTTT. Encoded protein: CASSLGGRGLNTEAFF.

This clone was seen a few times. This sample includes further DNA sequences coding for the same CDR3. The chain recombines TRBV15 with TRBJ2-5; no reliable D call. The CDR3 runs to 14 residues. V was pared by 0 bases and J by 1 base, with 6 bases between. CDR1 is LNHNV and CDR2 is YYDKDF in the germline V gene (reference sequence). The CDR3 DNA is TGTGCCACCAGCAGAGACTCAGCCCAAGAGACCCAGTACTTC. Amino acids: CATSRDSAQETQYF.

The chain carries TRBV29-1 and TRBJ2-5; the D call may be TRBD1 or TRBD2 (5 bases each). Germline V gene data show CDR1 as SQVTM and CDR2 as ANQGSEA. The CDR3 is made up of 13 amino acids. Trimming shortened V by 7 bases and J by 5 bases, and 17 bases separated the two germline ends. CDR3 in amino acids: CSAKTGTGETQYF. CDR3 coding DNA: TGCAGCGCTAAAACCGGGACCGGGGAGACCCAGTACTTC. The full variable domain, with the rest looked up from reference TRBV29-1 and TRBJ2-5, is SAVISQKPSRDICQRGTSLTIQCQVDSQVTMMFWYRQQPGQSLTLIATANQGSEATYESGFVIDKFPISRPNLTFSTLTVSNMSPEDSSIYLCSAKTGTGETQYFGPGTRLLVL.

DNA for the CDR3: TGTGCCAGCAGTAAGGGGGCTAGTGGCTACACCTTC. This translates into CASSKGASGYTF. This chain links TRBV6-5 with TRBJ1-2, with TRBD1 identical over 7 bases. J gave up 7 bases and V 5 bases, and 4 bases lay outside the gene matches. Germline loops: CDR1 MNHEY, CDR2 SVGAGI. The CDR3 is made up of 12 amino acids.

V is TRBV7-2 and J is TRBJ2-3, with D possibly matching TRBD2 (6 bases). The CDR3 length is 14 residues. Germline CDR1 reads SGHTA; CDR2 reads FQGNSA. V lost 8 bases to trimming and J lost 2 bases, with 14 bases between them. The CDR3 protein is CASLRDSHTDTQYF. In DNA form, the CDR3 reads TGTGCCAGCCTTCGGGACTCCCACACAGATACGCAGTATTTT.

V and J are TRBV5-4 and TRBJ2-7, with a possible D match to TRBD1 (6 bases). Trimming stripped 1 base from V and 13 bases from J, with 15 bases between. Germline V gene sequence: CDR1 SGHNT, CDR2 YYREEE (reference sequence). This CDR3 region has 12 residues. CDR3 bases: TGTGCCAGCAGCTTGCCACAGGGAGCGCTCTACTTC. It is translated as CASSLPQGALYF.

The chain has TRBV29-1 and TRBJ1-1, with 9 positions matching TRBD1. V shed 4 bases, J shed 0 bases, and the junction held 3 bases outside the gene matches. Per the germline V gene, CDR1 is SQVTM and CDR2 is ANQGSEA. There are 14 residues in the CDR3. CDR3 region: CSVGQGDVNTEAFF. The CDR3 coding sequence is TGCAGCGTTGGACAGGGGGACGTGAACACTGAAGCTTTCTTT.

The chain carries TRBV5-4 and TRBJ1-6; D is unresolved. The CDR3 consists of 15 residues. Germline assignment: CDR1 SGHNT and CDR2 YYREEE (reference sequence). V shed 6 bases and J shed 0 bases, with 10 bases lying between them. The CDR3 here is CASNPAHSYNSPLHF. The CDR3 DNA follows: TGTGCCAGCAACCCAGCGCACTCCTATAATTCACCCCTCCACTTT.

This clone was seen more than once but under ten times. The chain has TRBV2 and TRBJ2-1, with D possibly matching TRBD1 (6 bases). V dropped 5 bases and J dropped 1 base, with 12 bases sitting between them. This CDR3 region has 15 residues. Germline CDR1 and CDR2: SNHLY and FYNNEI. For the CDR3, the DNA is TGTGCCAGCAGTACCGGGACACCGTCCTACAATGAGCAGTTCTTC. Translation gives CASSTGTPSYNEQFF.

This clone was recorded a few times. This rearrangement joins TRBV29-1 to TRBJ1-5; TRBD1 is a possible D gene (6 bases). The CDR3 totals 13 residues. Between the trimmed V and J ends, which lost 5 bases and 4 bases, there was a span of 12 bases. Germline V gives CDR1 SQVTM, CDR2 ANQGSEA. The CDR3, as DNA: TGCAGCGTTTCGATTACAGGGAATCAGCCCCAGCATTTT. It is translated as CSVSITGNQPQHF.

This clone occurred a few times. CDR3 amino acids: CASSPRDVDRGQYF. In nucleotides, the CDR3 is TGTGCCAGTAGTCCCCGGGACGTGGACCGGGGGCAGTACTTC. The gene calls are TRBV19 and TRBJ2-7; D could derive from TRBD1 or TRBD2 (5 bases each). In germline, CDR1 is LNHDA, CDR2 SQIVND (reference sequence). Trimming removed 5 bases from V and 9 bases from J, with 20 bases in between. The CDR3 is made up of 14 amino acids.

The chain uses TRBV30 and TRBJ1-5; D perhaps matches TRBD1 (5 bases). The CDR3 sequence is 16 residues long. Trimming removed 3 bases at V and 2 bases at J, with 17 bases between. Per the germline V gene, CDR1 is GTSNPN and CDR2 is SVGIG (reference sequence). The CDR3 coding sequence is TGTGCCTGGAGCCCGAAAATGGGGCAGGGCAATCAGCCCCAGCATTTT. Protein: CAWSPKMGQGNQPQHF.

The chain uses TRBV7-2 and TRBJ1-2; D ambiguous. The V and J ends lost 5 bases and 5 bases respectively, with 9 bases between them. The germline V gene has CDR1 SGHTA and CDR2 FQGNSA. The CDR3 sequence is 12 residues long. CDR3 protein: CASSRVGYGYTF. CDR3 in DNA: TGTGCCAGCAGCCGAGTAGGGTATGGCTACACCTTC.

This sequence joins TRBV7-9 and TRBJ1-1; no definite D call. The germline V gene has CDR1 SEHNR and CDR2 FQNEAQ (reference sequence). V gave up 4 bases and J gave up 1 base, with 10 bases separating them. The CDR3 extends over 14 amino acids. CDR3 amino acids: CASSSAWGNTEAFF. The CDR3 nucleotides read TGTGCCAGCAGCTCTGCATGGGGGAACACTGAAGCTTTCTTT. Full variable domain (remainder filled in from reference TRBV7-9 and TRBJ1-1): DTGVSQNPRHKITKRGQNVTFRCDPISEHNRLYWYRQTLGQGPEFLTYFQNEAQLEKSRLLSDRFSAERPKGSFSTLEIQRTEQGDSAMYLCASSSAWGNTEAFFGQGTRLTVV.

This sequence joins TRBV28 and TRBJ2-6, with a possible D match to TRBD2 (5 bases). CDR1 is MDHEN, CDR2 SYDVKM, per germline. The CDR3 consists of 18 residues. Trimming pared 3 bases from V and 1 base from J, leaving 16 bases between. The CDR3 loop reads CASSLVFRGSSGANVLTF. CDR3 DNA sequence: TGTGCCAGCAGTTTGGTCTTCCGGGGATCTTCTGGGGCCAACGTCCTGACTTTC.